One T cell receptor (beta chain) is described in this entry. The antigen remains unidentified. CDR3 size: 14 residues. Per the germline V gene, CDR1 is MDHEN and CDR2 is SYDVKM. This entry belongs to a study of monozygotic twins with inflammatory bowel disease. Study-level results: Similarity of repertoires did not differ between concordant and discordant twins, possibly from limited power. IBD-affected twins scored below their healthy co-twins in TCRbeta diversity (inverse Simpson).

TCRdb re-called the 5' RACE reads and shows each CDR3 protein once, DNA omitted. Its listing shows some 450,000 distinct CDR3 sequences. Material for sequencing was blood. The chain is built from TRBV28 and TRBJ1-5; TCRdb reports TRBD1, a call that lacks DNA to check it against. This clonotype originated in a human donor with ulcerative colitis or Crohn's disease, or a healthy co-twin of an affected twin (not recorded which). The CDR3 loop is CASSGQVNGQPQHF.